This is a list of T cell receptor beta chains from one sample in a study of T cell responses to AZD1222 COVID-19 vaccine. TCRdb's table, derived via immunoSEQ multiplex PCR, lists solely in-frame clones and lacks some. The sample records about 110,000 clones, 89% being singletons. The material was peripheral blood, obtained on day 0 of AZD1222 vaccination. Receptor source: an adult in good health. The CDR3 runs from the conserved cysteine through the conserved F or W. The size entry is marked missing in some rows and otherwise reads once, few, many or a size class.

size	V	J	CDR3
-	TRBV28	TRBJ1-6	CASSFPRQGRNNSPLHF
once	TRBV5-1	TRBJ1-4	CASRALEEDREKLFF
-	TRBV6-6	TRBJ1-2	CASIDRGRDYGYTF
once	TRBV5-4	TRBJ1-4	CASSSHGAREKLFF
-	TRBV12-3/TRBV12-4	TRBJ2-7	CASQRDRGYEQYF
-	TRBV10-3	TRBJ1-4	CAISHEVNEKLFF
once	TRBV5-6	TRBJ2-1	CASSLDGTSGNNEQFF
-	TRBV29-1	TRBJ2-3	CSAEPTDLTDTQYF
-	TRBV11-1	TRBJ2-1	CASSVAESYNEQFF
-	TRBV6-5	TRBJ2-7	CASSRAGSYEQYF
-	TRBV19	TRBJ2-1	CASSILGGTSGRDEQFF
-	TRBV5-1	TRBJ2-6	CASSLAIQGSGANVLTF
-	TRBV7-8	TRBJ1-5	CASSLAEFLGNQPQHF